Listed here are 8 T cell receptor beta chains from one sample, sequenced in a study of blood T cell repertoires in COVID-19. The method was immunoSEQ multiplex PCR; TCRdb's version includes in-frame clones alone and lacks a portion of them. The sample includes some 370,000 clones, around 90% of them seen just once. The source material was peripheral blood. These receptors were obtained from a man between 18 and 29 years old with active or convalescent COVID-19.

Here the CDR3 reads CASSPGTLRFTDTQYF. For the CDR3, the DNA is TGCGCCAGCAGCCCGGGGACTCTCCGGTTCACAGATACGCAGTATTTT. The chain employs TRBV5-1 and TRBJ2-3; the D gene is possibly TRBD2 (6 bases). Germline V gene lookup returns CDR1 SGHRS and CDR2 YFSETQ. The germline V and J ends were trimmed by 4 bases and 2 bases, with 17 bases remaining between them. The CDR3 has 16 amino acids.

The J gene is TRBJ2-3, the V gene TRBV27; D is undetermined. The CDR3 sequence is 13 residues long. V was cut by 5 bases and J by 4 bases, with 10 bases left in between. Per germline, CDR1 MNHEY and CDR2 SMNVEV (reference sequence). This chain's CDR3 is CASSTEQPDTQYF. The CDR3 DNA follows: TGTGCCAGCAGTACAGAACAGCCAGATACGCAGTATTTT.

The chain couples TRBV6-2 or TRBV6-3 to TRBJ2-7, with TRBD2 matching 7 bases. Trimming removed 2 bases from V and 0 bases from J; junction bases left unmatched: 7. The CDR3 runs to 16 residues. Germline CDR1 MNHEY, CDR2 SVGEGT. CDR3: CASSYPRSGDSYEQYF. CDR3 DNA sequence: TGTGCCAGCAGTTACCCCAGGAGCGGGGACTCCTACGAGCAGTACTTC.

This chain links TRBV19 with TRBJ2-4; TRBD2 matches 11 bases. This CDR3 contains 18 residues. V shed 4 bases and J 0 bases; nucleotides not matched to a gene: 8. The germline gives CDR1 LNHDA, CDR2 SQIVND (reference sequence). CDR3 in amino acids: CASSTGTSGGRAKNIQYF. For the CDR3, the DNA is TGTGCCAGTAGTACCGGTACTAGCGGGGGTAGAGCCAAAAACATTCAGTACTTC.

J is TRBJ1-4 and V is TRBV28, with TRBD1 matching over 9 bases. This CDR3 has 17 residues. The trim removed 2 bases at V and 5 bases at J, leaving 9 bases unmatched. Germline CDR1 is MDHEN and CDR2 is SYDVKM. CDR3 DNA sequence: TGTGCCAGCAGTTTACAAAGATTAGGGACAGGGAATGAAAAACTGTTTTTT. Translated, it gives CASSLQRLGTGNEKLFF.

The V call is TRBV11-2, the J call TRBJ1-6; 9 positions match TRBD1. The CDR3 spans 15 residues. Losses at the gene ends were 4 bases for V and 7 bases for J; bases not matched to a gene: 5. The germline V gene has CDR1 SGHAT and CDR2 FQNNGV. The CDR3 DNA reads TGTGCCAGCAGCTCTCTGACAGGGGGGAATTCACCCCTCCACTTT. Translated: CASSSLTGGNSPLHF.

The chain couples TRBV30 to TRBJ2-1, with 12 bases fitting TRBD2. Germline-derived CDR1 and CDR2 are GTSNPN and SVGIG (reference sequence). The CDR3 contains 14 residues. The trim removed 2 bases at V and 10 bases at J, leaving 6 bases unmatched. In DNA form, the CDR3 reads TGTGCCTGGAGTCCGGGACTAGCGGGTTCAGAGCAGTTCTTC. This codes for CAWSPGLAGSEQFF.

The chain joins TRBV3-1 (or the pseudogene TRBV3-2) to TRBJ2-7; TRBD2 aligns across 9 bases. The CDR3 totals 16 residues. V lost 4 bases, J lost 3 bases, and 10 bases stayed unmatched. From germline, CDR1 is LGHDT and CDR2 YNNKEL (reference sequence). In DNA form, the CDR3 reads TGTGCCAGCAGCCGTCCGCGACTAGCGGTGATCTACGAGCAGTACTTC. Amino acid sequence: CASSRPRLAVIYEQYF.